Presented here are 30 T cell receptor beta chains from one specimen sequenced in a study of beta chain features in type 1 diabetes. The whole isolated RNA underwent reverse transcription, so sequencing captured expressed TCRB transcripts. Only in-frame clones appear in the TCRdb table, and some are missing; sequencing was by immunoSEQ multiplex PCR. The repertoire has about 620,000 clones, roughly 15% of them found once; the top ten carry roughly 0.098%. Material for sequencing was naive CD4+ T cells from blood. These receptors all come from a young man in good health.

This clone was found a few times. The rearrangement uses TRBV4-3 and TRBJ1-1; a weak D match, TRBD1 (6 bases). CDR1 and CDR2 from the germline V gene are LGHNA and YSLEER. The CDR3 runs 14 residues. The V gene lost 1 base and the J gene lost 10 bases, with 16 bases spanning the gap. The CDR3 region is CASSQAGGRVAAFF. DNA of the CDR3: TGCGCCAGCAGCCAAGCGGGGGGCCGTGTGGCAGCTTTCTTT.

As DNA, the CDR3 is TGTGCCAGCAGTAACACAGGGGGAAGCTACGAGCAGTACTTC. Protein product: CASSNTGGSYEQYF. This rearrangement joins TRBV6-6 to TRBJ2-7, with 8 bases lining up with TRBD1. Germline V gene data show CDR1 as MNHNY and CDR2 as SVGAGI (reference sequence). This CDR3 contains 14 residues. Trimming cost V 5 bases and J 3 bases; bases outside gene matches: 6.

The chain joins TRBV4-1 to TRBJ2-7, with D unresolved. The CDR3 has 16 residues. Trimming pared 3 bases from V and 2 bases from J, leaving 17 bases between. The germline V gene has CDR1 MGHRA and CDR2 YSYEKL. Written as DNA, the CDR3 is TGCGCCAGCAGCCACGCCGGGCGGTCGCCCACCTACGAGCAGTACTTC. This codes for CASSHAGRSPTYEQYF.

V and J are TRBV15 and TRBJ2-6; TRBD1 matches at 9 bases. V shed 4 bases, J shed 1 base, and the junction held 5 bases outside the gene matches. CDR3 size: 17 residues. The germline V gene has CDR1 LNHNV and CDR2 YYDKDF (reference sequence). As DNA, the CDR3 is TGTGCCACCAGCATGAACAGGGGGCATTCTGGGGCCAACGTCCTGACTTTC. This encodes CATSMNRGHSGANVLTF.

This clone was observed a few times. V and J are TRBV7-2 and TRBJ1-3; weak D call: TRBD1 (5 bases). The CDR3 consists of 16 residues. In germline, CDR1 is SGHTA, CDR2 FQGNSA. Deletions cut 5 bases from V and 3 bases from J, with 17 bases between. CDR3 bases: TGTGCCAGCAGCCCCGACGGGGGGTTGAATGGAAACACCATATATTTT. This codes for CASSPDGGLNGNTIYF.

This clone showed up just once. The chain links TRBV18 to TRBJ1-1; no clear D. Germline V gene data show CDR1 as KGHSH and CDR2 as LQKENI. Between the trimmed V and J ends, which lost 5 bases and 1 base, there was a span of 17 bases. CDR3 length equals 16 residues. In nucleotides, the CDR3 is TGTGCCAGCTCAGCTGTCATGAACAGACAGAACACTGAAGCTTTCTTT. As protein: CASSAVMNRQNTEAFF.

The genes are TRBV7-2 and TRBJ1-2; D may be TRBD1 (5 bases). The CDR3 consists of 14 residues. Germline loops: CDR1 SGHTA, CDR2 FQGNSA. Trimming took off 11 bases at V and 4 bases at J, with 20 bases between the two ends. The CDR3, as DNA: TGTGCCGGCACCCGCACAGGCGGGATCTATGGCTACACCTTC. Translating it yields CAGTRTGGIYGYTF.

The chain joins TRBV5-1 to TRBJ2-1; unclear D gene. Between the trimmed V and J ends, which lost 1 base and 5 bases, there was a span of 7 bases. The CDR3 runs 13 residues. Germline CDR1 is SGHRS and CDR2 is YFSETQ. CDR3 DNA sequence: TGCGCCAGCAGCTTGATACAGAACAATGAGCAGTTCTTC. It yields the protein CASSLIQNNEQFF.

This clone was recorded once. This chain's CDR3 is CASSFEWGQGHEQYF. DNA for the CDR3: TGTGCCAGCAGCTTCGAATGGGGCCAGGGACACGAGCAGTACTTC. The chain links TRBV7-9 to TRBJ2-7, with D perhaps being TRBD1 or TRBD2 (5 bases each). V was trimmed by 3 bases and J by 5 bases, leaving 17 bases between them. CDR3 size: 15 residues. Germline CDR1 SEHNR, CDR2 FQNEAQ (reference sequence).

The V and J genes are TRBV7-2 and TRBJ2-1; 8 bases are shared with TRBD2. The CDR3 extends over 15 amino acids. Germline assignment: CDR1 SGHTA and CDR2 FQGNSA. V shed 6 bases, J shed 1 base, and the junction held 5 bases outside the gene matches. The CDR3 here is CASSIAGLSYNEQFF. For the CDR3, the DNA is TGTGCCAGCAGTATAGCGGGACTGTCCTACAATGAGCAGTTCTTC.

This clone was detected a few times. The chain couples TRBV2 to TRBJ1-1; the match to TRBD1 covers 8 bases. This CDR3 has 15 amino acids. Per the germline V gene, CDR1 is SNHLY and CDR2 is FYNNEI. Losses at the gene ends were 2 bases for V and 1 base for J; bases not matched to a gene: 3. CDR3 DNA sequence: TGTGCCAGCAGTGAACAGGGGGCCGGGAACACTGAAGCTTTCTTT. Translated, it gives CASSEQGAGNTEAFF.

This chain uses TRBV7-9 with TRBJ2-7; 7 nucleotides align to TRBD2. Germline V gene lookup returns CDR1 SEHNR and CDR2 FQNEAQ (reference sequence). The CDR3 runs 17 residues. With V trimmed by 1 base and J by 7 bases, 16 bases remained unmatched. In DNA form, the CDR3 reads TGTGCCAGCAGCTTAGACGGGTTAACGGGAGGCAGAGGGGAGCAGTACTTC. Residues: CASSLDGLTGGRGEQYF.

J is TRBJ2-2 and V is TRBV7-2; D not resolved. Germline-derived CDR1 and CDR2 are SGHTA and FQGNSA. The germline V and J ends were trimmed by 3 bases and 3 bases, with 8 bases remaining between them. CDR3 length equals 14 residues. CDR3 loop: CASSFGVHTGELFF. The CDR3 nucleotides are TGTGCCAGCAGCTTCGGTGTACACACCGGGGAGCTGTTTTTT. Drawing the rest from reference TRBV7-2 and TRBJ2-2, the complete variable domain is GAGVSQSPSNKVTEKGKDVELRCDPISGHTALYWYRQSLGQGLEFLIYFQGNSAPDKSGLPSDRFSAERTGGSVSTLTIQRTQQEDSAVYLCASSFGVHTGELFFGEGSRLTVL.

Notes on this clone: One end of the junction is discordant with germline, which a read error may explain. The V gene is TRBV5-1, the J gene TRBJ2-3, with D tentatively TRBD2 (5 bases). CDR1 SGHRS and CDR2 YFSETQ come from the germline V gene. This CDR3 spans 15 amino acids. Here the CDR3 reads CASSLRTPPRDMQYF. The CDR3 DNA reads as TGCGCCAGCAGCTTAAGGACTCCCCCGAGAGATATGCAGTATTTT.

This clone was detected a few times. V is TRBV27 and J is TRBJ2-7; D gene unclear. Germline V gene data show CDR1 as MNHEY and CDR2 as SMNVEV (reference sequence). CDR3 length: 14 amino acids. V lost 0 bases and J 3 bases, leaving 9 bases between the germline ends. This chain's CDR3 is CASSLSPGLYEQYF. DNA of the CDR3: TGTGCCAGCAGTTTATCCCCAGGCCTCTACGAGCAGTACTTC.

This clone has only a few counts. This chain links TRBV19 with TRBJ1-6; D not certain. Germline CDR1 reads LNHDA; CDR2 reads SQIVND (reference sequence). This CDR3 has 15 amino acids. With 1 base removed from V and 9 bases from J, the gap between germline ends came to 13 bases. CDR3 DNA: TGTGCCAGTAGTATAGGGGCGGGTATGCGTTCACCCCTCCACTTT. Amino acid sequence: CASSIGAGMRSPLHF.

V usage is TRBV15 and J usage is TRBJ2-5; weak D call: TRBD1 (6 bases). Trimming shortened V by 8 bases and J by 2 bases, and 12 bases separated the two germline ends. Per the germline V gene, CDR1 is LNHNV and CDR2 is YYDKDF (reference sequence). The CDR3 contains 13 residues. CDR3 bases: TGTGCCACCGCTAGACAGGCTCAAGAGACCCAGTACTTC. Its translation is CATARQAQETQYF.

This clone occurred a few times. This sample includes further DNA sequences coding for the same CDR3. The chain uses TRBV11-3 and TRBJ2-7; D is undetermined. Trimming left V 6 bases short and J 7 bases short, with 10 bases between. This CDR3 has 11 amino acids. Germline V CDR1 and CDR2: SGHNT, YENEEA. The CDR3 region has the DNA TGTGCCAGCAGTCTCGACGGGGAGCAGTACTTC. Protein: CASSLDGEQYF.

The gene calls are TRBV30 and TRBJ1-5; unclear D gene. The V end was cut by 5 bases, the J end by 2 bases, with 10 bases between. The CDR3 runs 13 residues. Per the germline V gene, CDR1 is GTSNPN and CDR2 is SVGIG (reference sequence). The CDR3 loop reads CAWGQVGNQPQHF. CDR3 nucleotide sequence: TGTGCCTGGGGCCAAGTGGGCAATCAGCCCCAGCATTTT. Variable domain in full (rest from reference TRBV30 and TRBJ1-5): SQTIHQWPATLVQPVGSPLSLECTVEGTSNPNLYWYRQAAGRGLQLLFYSVGIGQISSEVPQNLSASRPQDRQFILSSKKLLLSDSGFYLCAWGQVGNQPQHFGDGTRLSIL.

This clone came up a few times. The chain carries TRBV11-2 and TRBJ2-5, with TRBD2 matching over 7 bases. The junction had 13 bases not matched to a gene; V was cut back by 5 bases and J by 4 bases. This CDR3 is built from 16 residues. Germline CDR1 reads SGHAT; CDR2 reads FQNNGV. CDR3 bases: TGTGCCAGCAGCCCTAATTCGGGAGGCCCCATAGAGACCCAGTACTTC. It translates to CASSPNSGGPIETQYF.

This clone was seen a few times. The germline gene is not matched at one end of the junction; a read error may be the cause. The chain uses TRBV5-1 and TRBJ2-4; D tentatively fits TRBD1 or TRBD2 (5 bases each). CDR3 size: 14 residues. The germline V gene encodes CDR1 SGHRS and CDR2 YFSETQ. Written as DNA, the CDR3 is TGCGCCAGCACCTTGACGGGCACGGGGACCATTCAGTACTTC. This encodes CASTLTGTGTIQYF.

As DNA, the CDR3 is TGTGCCAGCAGCCCGACTAGCGGAATGATAGATACGCAGTATTTT. Amino acid sequence: CASSPTSGMIDTQYF. The rearrangement links TRBV5-4 to TRBJ2-3; the match to TRBD2 covers 9 bases. The V and J ends lost 4 bases and 5 bases, in that order; junction bases with no gene match: 8. The CDR3 covers 15 residues. Germline V gives CDR1 SGHNT, CDR2 YYREEE (reference sequence).

The chain employs TRBV4-3 and TRBJ2-6, with D perhaps matching TRBD2 (5 bases). CDR1 and CDR2 from the germline V gene are LGHNA and YSLEER. The V end lost 0 bases, the J end lost 12 bases, and 15 bases lay between the germline ends. This CDR3 has 15 residues. The CDR3 region is CASSQELRGLRVLTF. In nucleotides, the CDR3 is TGCGCCAGCAGCCAAGAATTACGAGGGTTACGCGTCCTGACTTTC.

This clone showed up just a few times. The V call is TRBV4-3, the J call TRBJ2-7; 11 bases are shared with TRBD1. The junction had 7 bases not matched to a gene; V was cut back by 0 bases and J by 6 bases. CDR3 size: 16 residues. Per the germline V gene, CDR1 is LGHNA and CDR2 is YSLEER. The CDR3 DNA reads TGCGCCAGCAGCCAAGACCCGGACAGGGGGCGATCCGAGCAGTACTTC. As protein: CASSQDPDRGRSEQYF.

This clone was observed a handful of times. This rearrangement joins TRBV11-1 to TRBJ2-5; no reliable D call. CDR1 is SGHAT and CDR2 is FQDESV in the germline V gene (reference sequence). V was clipped by 1 base and J by 2 bases, with 8 bases between them. This CDR3 is built from 14 residues. The CDR3 sequence is CASSLVAQQETQYF. The DNA of the CDR3 is TGTGCCAGCAGCTTAGTCGCACAACAAGAGACCCAGTACTTC. Based on the CDR3 plus reference TRBV11-1 and TRBJ2-5, the full variable domain is EAEVAQSPRYKITEKSQAVAFWCDPISGHATLYWYRQILGQGPELLVQFQDESVVDDSQLPKDRFSAERLKGVDSTLKIQPAELGDSAMYLCASSLVAQQETQYFGPGTRLLVL.

This chain connects TRBV21-1 to TRBJ2-3; the table names TRBD1, a call not compared with the DNA. TRBV21-1 has pseudogene status. The CDR3 consists of 14 residues. DNA of the CDR3: TGTGCCAGCAGCCTACCAGGGACAGCTTATACGCAGTATTTT. This translates into CASSLPGTAYTQYF.

A few counts support this clone. This chain connects TRBV5-1 to TRBJ1-1; weak D call: TRBD1 (5 bases). The CDR3 is 12 residues long. Deletions cut 4 bases from V and 3 bases from J, with 7 bases between. Germline values: CDR1 SGHRS, CDR2 YFSETQ. This chain's CDR3 is CASSKTDTEAFF. The CDR3, as DNA: TGCGCCAGCAGCAAGACAGACACTGAAGCTTTCTTT.

CDR3 region: CASSYPNRGYNEQFF. The CDR3 DNA reads as TGTGCCAGCAGCTACCCCAACAGGGGCTACAATGAGCAGTTCTTC. The chain couples TRBV28 to TRBJ2-1, with 7 bases matching TRBD1. Germline CDR1 is MDHEN and CDR2 is SYDVKM. The CDR3 totals 15 residues. V lost 6 bases, J lost 3 bases, and 8 bases stayed unmatched.

In its sample, this clone was seen a few times. The chain uses TRBV5-1 and TRBJ2-7, with D possibly TRBD1 on 7 matching bases. CDR3 length: 14 amino acids. With 3 bases removed from V and 3 bases from J, the gap between germline ends came to 13 bases. CDR1 and CDR2 (germline): SGHRS, YFSETQ. The CDR3 sequence: CASSSGGSGYEQYF. DNA for the CDR3: TGCGCCAGCAGCTCAGGGGGGTCAGGCTACGAGCAGTACTTC.

A single count supports this clone. The V call is TRBV14, the J call TRBJ1-2; 8 bases map to TRBD1. V was clipped by 4 bases and J by 4 bases; unmatched bases: 5. The CDR3 loop spans 14 amino acids. Germline V gene sequence: CDR1 SGHDN, CDR2 FVKESK. The DNA of the CDR3 is TGTGCCAGCAGCCCCAGGCAGGGGGCCTATGGCTACACCTTC. Its translation: CASSPRQGAYGYTF.